This T cell receptor beta chain originates from a study of T cells after yellow fever vaccination. Study overall: Preparation used SMART-Seq v4 Ultra Low Input for the low-cell-number fractions.

TCR cDNA was made by 5'RACE template switching, adding a universal primer site and UMIs. TCRdb re-analysed the 5' RACE reads in MiXCR, keeping a single row per CDR3 protein. The sample lists approximately 610,000 distinct CDR3 sequences; about 15% were seen once. Overall study findings and caveats: Subsequent to the booster, the majority of primary-vaccination clones reappeared (around 97% CD4, roughly 90% CD8).

This clonotype was seen only a few times. Its cognate antigen is unknown. V was clipped by 6 bases and J by 0 bases, with 12 bases between them. Germline V CDR1 and CDR2: ENHRY, SYGVKD. This CDR3 has 16 amino acids. The chain employs TRBV10-3 and TRBJ2-6; perhaps TRBD2 as D (5 bases). The sequence was obtained from a man aged 18 to 30 who received the YFV17D yellow fever vaccine. The sample in question was PBMCs, obtained around 5 days after the first yellow fever vaccination. The CDR3 spells CAIRPGLISGANVLTF. CDR3 coding DNA: TGTGCCATCAGACCCGGACTGATCTCTGGGGCCAACGTCCTGACTTTC.